The next 20 T cell receptor beta chains were all read from a single sample in a study of cytomegalovirus exposure and HLA in healthy donors. The PCR had 60 Vbeta and 13 Jbeta primers. Method: immunoSEQ multiplex PCR; TCRdb's copy keeps in-frame clones and lacks some. The sample includes under 200,000 clones, 65% to 90% of them seen just once. The material sequenced was PBMCs. The source is a man in his forties in good health and CMV-seropositive.

In the case of this clone: An end of the junction does not agree with germline; a read error may underlie this. The V call is TRBV7-9, the J call TRBJ2-5; a possible D gene is TRBD2 (6 bases). The CDR3 contains 15 residues. Germline V gene sequence: CDR1 SEHNR, CDR2 FQNEAQ (reference sequence). Written as DNA, the CDR3 is TGTTCCAGCAGCCCTACGCGGGGAGGTGGAGAGACCCAGTACTTC. This sequence encodes CSSSPTRGGGETQYF.

The rearrangement uses TRBV5-1 and TRBJ2-5; TRBD1 matches 8 bases. V was clipped by 0 bases and J by 4 bases; unmatched bases: 5. Germline V CDR1 and CDR2: SGHRS, YFSETQ. CDR3 length: 15 amino acids. The CDR3 region is CASSLVAGTGETQYF. Here the CDR3 DNA reads TGCGCCAGCAGCTTGGTAGCCGGGACAGGAGAGACCCAGTACTTC.

The CDR3, as DNA: TGTGCCAGCACTCCGTTGGGGCAGGACCTCAGGGGAGCGGGCTACACCTTC. It translates to CASTPLGQDLRGAGYTF. The V call is TRBV28, the J call TRBJ1-2; maybe TRBD1 (6 bases). Between the trimmed V and J ends, which lost 7 bases and 8 bases, there was a span of 29 bases. The CDR3 length is 17 residues. Looked up from germline, CDR1 is MDHEN and CDR2 is SYDVKM.

The CDR3 sequence: CSVAAGVSYEQYF. The CDR3 DNA reads as TGCAGCGTGGCTGCAGGGGTTTCCTACGAGCAGTACTTC. J is TRBJ2-7 and V is TRBV29-1; tentative D call: TRBD1 (6 bases). The germline V gene encodes CDR1 SQVTM and CDR2 ANQGSEA. The CDR3 is 13 residues long. Trimming stripped 6 bases from V and 1 base from J, with 13 bases between.

The V and J genes are TRBV19 and TRBJ1-2; D possibly corresponds to TRBD1 (5 bases). V was cut by 8 bases and J by 0 bases, with 16 bases left in between. This CDR3 region has 15 residues. CDR1 LNHDA and CDR2 SQIVND come from the germline V gene (reference sequence). CDR3 nucleotides: TGTGCCAGTGGTACCAGGGCCTCTCCTAACTATGGCTACACCTTC. It yields the protein CASGTRASPNYGYTF.

The V and J genes are TRBV28 and TRBJ2-7, with 8 bases that match TRBD1. Germline lookup yields CDR1 MDHEN and CDR2 SYDVKM. V lost 10 bases to trimming and J lost 2 bases; unmatched junction nucleotides: 7. The CDR3 loop spans 13 amino acids. CDR3 protein: CATDRTGTYEQYF. CDR3 nucleotides: TGTGCCACCGACCGGACAGGGACCTACGAGCAGTACTTC.

The CDR3 sequence is CSVLDRGIFSRGEQYF. The CDR3 nucleotides are TGCAGCGTGCTAGACAGGGGGATTTTTTCTAGAGGCGAGCAGTACTTC. This chain uses TRBV29-1 with TRBJ2-7; 9 nucleotides match TRBD1. After removal of 6 bases from V and 6 bases from J, the junction contained 18 bases not matched to a gene. CDR3 length: 16 residues. CDR1 and CDR2 from the germline V gene are SQVTM and ANQGSEA.

This clone was seen only once. The chain couples TRBV6-4 to TRBJ2-1, with TRBD2 matching 11 bases. V lost 4 bases, J lost 0 bases, and 11 bases stayed unmatched. Germline lookup yields CDR1 MRHNA and CDR2 SNTAGT. This CDR3 comprises 19 residues. The DNA for the CDR3 is TGTGCCAGCAGTGCCGGGACTAGCGGCTCTCGTAGCTCCTACAATGAGCAGTTCTTC. Translation: CASSAGTSGSRSSYNEQFF.

The rearrangement links TRBV19 to TRBJ1-2; 9 nucleotides align to TRBD1. This CDR3 is 14 amino acids long. Germline CDR1 reads LNHDA; CDR2 reads SQIVND (reference sequence). V lost 3 bases, J lost 4 bases, and 3 bases stayed unmatched. The CDR3 DNA follows: TGTGCCAGTAGTATGAAGGGACAGGGCTATGGCTACACCTTC. Encoded protein: CASSMKGQGYGYTF.

The chain recombines TRBV18 with TRBJ1-5; TRBD1 matches at 9 bases. Germline-derived CDR1 and CDR2 are KGHSH and LQKENI. J gave up 2 bases and V 0 bases, and 11 bases lay outside the gene matches. This CDR3 spans 19 amino acids. CDR3 region: CASSPPPRQGGTGNQPQHF. CDR3 DNA: TGTGCCAGCTCACCACCCCCCCGACAGGGGGGTACCGGCAATCAGCCCCAGCATTTT.

The CDR3 DNA reads as TGTGCCAGCAGCTTAGATTTGGGGCGGAAAGCTTTCTTT. Translation gives CASSLDLGRKAFF. This chain joins TRBV7-3 and TRBJ1-1, with D possibly matching TRBD1 (5 bases). CDR3 length: 13 residues. Looked up from germline, CDR1 is SGHTA and CDR2 is FQGTGA. Trimming stripped 2 bases from V and 9 bases from J, with 13 bases between.

This sequence joins TRBV6-6 and TRBJ1-5; D remains ambiguous. The CDR3 totals 12 residues. The V and J ends lost 5 bases and 15 bases respectively, with 17 bases between them. The germline gives CDR1 MNHNY, CDR2 SVGAGI (reference sequence). CDR3 amino acids: CASSPSPGSTHF. CDR3 in DNA: TGTGCCAGCAGTCCATCACCAGGCTCCACGCATTTT.

With regard to this clone: Other DNA sequences from this sample encode an identical CDR3 as well. The CDR3 coding sequence is TGTGCCAGCAGCTCAGGACTAGCGGGGGCCTACGAGCAGTACTTC. Its protein product is CASSSGLAGAYEQYF. The gene calls are TRBV7-2 and TRBJ2-7; 13 bases are shared with TRBD2. After removal of 4 bases from V and 2 bases from J, the junction contained 2 bases not matched to a gene. Germline V CDR1 and CDR2: SGHTA, FQGNSA. The CDR3 loop spans 15 amino acids. Full variable domain (missing parts from reference TRBV7-2 and TRBJ2-7): GAGVSQSPSNKVTEKGKDVELRCDPISGHTALYWYRQSLGQGLEFLIYFQGNSAPDKSGLPSDRFSAERTGGSVSTLTIQRTQQEDSAVYLCASSSGLAGAYEQYFGPGTRLTVT.

This chain joins TRBV27 and TRBJ1-3, with D perhaps matching TRBD1 (5 bases). Trimming stripped 5 bases from V and 0 bases from J, with 14 bases between. CDR3 length equals 16 residues. Germline V CDR1 and CDR2: MNHEY, SMNVEV (reference sequence). The CDR3: CASSLSAGISGNTIYF. The DNA for the CDR3 is TGTGCCAGCAGTCTCTCCGCAGGGATCTCTGGAAACACCATATATTTT.

The gene calls are TRBV9 and TRBJ1-3, with D maybe TRBD1 (5 bases). Germline loops: CDR1 SGDLS, CDR2 YYNGEE. V was shortened by 1 base and J by 1 base, with 9 bases between the two germline ends. This CDR3 has 15 residues. DNA of the CDR3: TGTGCCAGCAGCGTACAGGGAAATTCTGGAAACACCATATATTTT. It encodes CASSVQGNSGNTIYF.

This chain links TRBV7-7 with TRBJ2-1, with 8 bases lining up with TRBD1. This CDR3 has 15 amino acids. Germline values: CDR1 SSHAT, CDR2 FNYEAQ (reference sequence). The CDR3 bases are TGTGTGTACCTCGCCGGACAGGGTGGAGGTAATGAGCAGTTCTTC. This gives the protein CVYLAGQGGGNEQFF.

The chain carries TRBV10-1 and TRBJ2-2; 8 bases fit TRBD1. V lost 2 bases and J lost 6; bases outside the gene matches: 8. The CDR3 is made up of 16 amino acids. Germline-derived CDR1 and CDR2 are WNHNN and SYGVQD (reference sequence). As DNA, the CDR3 is TGCGCCAGCAGTGAGAAAGATCAGGGGGCCCCCGGGGAGCTGTTTTTT. Protein sequence: CASSEKDQGAPGELFF.

CDR3 nucleotide sequence: TGTGCCAGCAGTTTATCCTTTTCCGGGTTGGACGGGGAGCTGTTTTTT. Translation gives CASSLSFSGLDGELFF. The chain uses TRBV27 and TRBJ2-2; D remains ambiguous. This CDR3 has 16 amino acids. Germline CDR1 and CDR2: MNHEY and SMNVEV (reference sequence). Trimming left V 0 bases short and J 7 bases short, with 15 bases between.

The chain has TRBV18 and TRBJ2-3; tentative D call: TRBD1 (6 bases). CDR3 length: 16 residues. Germline lookup yields CDR1 KGHSH and CDR2 LQKENI. The germline V and J ends were trimmed by 2 bases and 0 bases, with 12 bases remaining between them. The DNA of the CDR3 is TGTGCCAGCTCACCAGTCCAGGGGACGAGCACAGATACGCAGTATTTT. Amino acids: CASSPVQGTSTDTQYF.

This clone came up once. J is TRBJ2-7 and V is TRBV4-2; D might be TRBD2 (5 bases). Germline V gene sequence: CDR1 LGHNA, CDR2 YNFKEQ. Trimming stripped 1 base from V and 3 bases from J, with 13 bases between. This CDR3 comprises 15 residues. The CDR3 sequence: CASSQGVKEDYEQYF. The CDR3 region has the DNA TGTGCCAGCAGCCAAGGGGTCAAGGAGGACTACGAGCAGTACTTC.